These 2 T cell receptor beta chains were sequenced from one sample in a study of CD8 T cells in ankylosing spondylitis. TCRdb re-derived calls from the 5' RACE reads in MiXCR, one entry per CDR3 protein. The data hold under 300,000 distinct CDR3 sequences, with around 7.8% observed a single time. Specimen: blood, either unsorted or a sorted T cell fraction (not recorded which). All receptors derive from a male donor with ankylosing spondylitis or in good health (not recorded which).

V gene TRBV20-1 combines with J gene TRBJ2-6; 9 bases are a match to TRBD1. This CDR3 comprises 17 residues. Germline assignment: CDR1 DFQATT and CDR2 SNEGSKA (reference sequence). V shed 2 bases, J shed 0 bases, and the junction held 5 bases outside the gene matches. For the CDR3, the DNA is TGCAGTGCTAGAAGTGGGGACAGGGACTCTGGGGCCAACGTCCTGACTTTC. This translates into CSARSGDRDSGANVLTF.

DNA of the CDR3: TGTGCCAGCAGTATCCCTGGGACCTACGAGCAGTACTTC. Amino acids: CASSIPGTYEQYF. The chain combines TRBV28 with TRBJ2-7; no clear D gene. Germline loops: CDR1 MDHEN, CDR2 SYDVKM. This CDR3 is 13 amino acids long. V lost 5 bases, J lost 2 bases, and 10 bases lay in between.